The clone carrying this T cell receptor beta chain has more than one count but fewer than ten. Its target is not known. This entry is derived from a study of early T cells in non-severe SARS-CoV-2 infection. As for the study in general: Unpaired chains resulted from sequencing bulk RNA of unsorted whole blood. Study-wide results and limits: VDJdb-based matching was biased toward anti-spike CD8 responses and missed private and CD4 specificities.

In the library, individual cDNA molecules carried attached unique molecular identifiers. Using its own MiXCR run on the 5' RACE reads, TCRdb lists one record per CDR3 protein. The data contain 48,000 or so distinct CDR3 sequences, under 7.5% of them singletons. Trimming pared 3 bases from V and 1 base from J, leaving 12 bases between. The CDR3 sequence is 15 residues long. Germline V gene sequence: CDR1 SGDLS, CDR2 YYNGEE. This receptor was identified in an adult who was a healthcare worker with PCR-confirmed SARS-CoV-2 infection or an uninfected control (not recorded which). The source material was whole blood, sampled at baseline. J is TRBJ2-3 and V is TRBV9; D may be TRBD2 (6 bases). The CDR3 protein is CASSEGGAGTDTQYF. CDR3 nucleotides: TGTGCCAGCAGCGAGGGCGGGGCCGGCACAGATACGCAGTATTTT.